This T cell receptor (beta chain) was captured by sequencing in a study of OX40 agonist ivuxolimab in advanced cancers. Study-wide background: Hepatocellular carcinoma, melanoma, renal cell or head and neck cancer affected the dose-escalation patients.

Study-wide findings and caveats: Partial responders treated at 0.1-3.0 mg/kg exhibited clonal expansion among the lowest measured. In general, CD8+ T cells held more expanded clones than CD4+ did, on average.

V lost 5 bases to trimming and J lost 2 bases, with 10 bases between them. The germline V gene encodes CDR1 MNHEY and CDR2 SVGAGI. This CDR3 contains 14 residues. Comment on this clone: Its antigen remains unknown.

Generated by immunoSEQ multiplex PCR, the TCRdb table keeps only in-frame clones and is missing some. The sample shows nearly 90,000 clones, about 87% of them seen only once. This clonotype originated in an adult with an advanced solid tumor such as melanoma, head and neck, liver or kidney cancer. The V call is TRBV6-5, the J call TRBJ1-3, with D tentatively TRBD1 (5 bases). The starting material was CD4+ or CD8+ T cells sorted from blood, obtained in a trial of the OX40 agonist ivuxolimab. The chain's CDR3 is CASSNRDAGNTIYF. The CDR3 nucleotides are TGTGCCAGCAGTAATCGGGACGCTGGAAACACCATATATTTT.